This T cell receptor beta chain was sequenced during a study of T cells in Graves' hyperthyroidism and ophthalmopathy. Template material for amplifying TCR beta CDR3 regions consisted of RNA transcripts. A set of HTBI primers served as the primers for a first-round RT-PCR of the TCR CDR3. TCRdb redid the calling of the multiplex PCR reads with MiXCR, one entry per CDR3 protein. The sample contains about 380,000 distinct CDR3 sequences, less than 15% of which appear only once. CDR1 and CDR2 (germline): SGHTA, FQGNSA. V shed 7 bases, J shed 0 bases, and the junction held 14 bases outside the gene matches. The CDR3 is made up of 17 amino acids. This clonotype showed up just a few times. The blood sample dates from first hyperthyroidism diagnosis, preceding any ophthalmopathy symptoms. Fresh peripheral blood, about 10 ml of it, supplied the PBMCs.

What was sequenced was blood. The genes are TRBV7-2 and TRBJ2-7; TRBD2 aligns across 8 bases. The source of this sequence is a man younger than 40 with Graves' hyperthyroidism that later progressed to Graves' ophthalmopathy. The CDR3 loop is CASTAPFAGGYSYEQYF. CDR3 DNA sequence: TGTGCCAGCACCGCCCCGTTTGCGGGGGGTTACTCCTACGAGCAGTACTTC.